Listed below are T cell receptor beta chains from one sample, sequenced in a study of early T cells in non-severe SARS-CoV-2 infection. TCRdb analysed the 5' RACE reads with MiXCR anew, one entry per CDR3 protein. The profile shows 20,000 to 25,000 distinct CDR3 sequences, 5% of them singletons. Sequenced input: whole blood. These receptors all stem from an adult who was a healthcare worker with PCR-confirmed SARS-CoV-2 infection or an uninfected control (not recorded which). Each CDR3 is given with its conserved first and last residue. Fields, in order: D gene, clone size, J gene, V gene, CDR3 DNA, CDR3 protein. The D gene is left open where the match is weak. Only some rows state a clone size, as once, few, many or a class for expanded clones.

D: TRBD2; size: many; J: TRBJ2-4; V: TRBV7-9; DNA: TGTGCCAGCAGCCTCTACGGACTAGCGAGGACCAAAAACATTCAGTACTTC; CDR3: CASSLYGLARTKNIQYF
D: NA; size: few; J: TRBJ2-7; V: TRBV14; DNA: TGTGCCAGCAGCCATGCCTACGAGCAGTACTTC; CDR3: CASSHAYEQYF
D: NA; size: many; J: TRBJ2-7; V: TRBV29-1; DNA: TGCAGCTTTAACCGGGACGGGGACTCCTACGAGCAGTACTTC; CDR3: CSFNRDGDSYEQYF
D: NA; size: few; J: TRBJ2-5; V: TRBV11-2; DNA: TGTGCCAGCAGCCCGGTGTGGTCGGGGACGGAGACCCAGTACTTC; CDR3: CASSPVWSGTETQYF
D: NA; size: few; J: TRBJ1-6; V: TRBV18; DNA: TGTGCCAGCTCGACCGAGTATAATTCACCCCTCCACTTT; CDR3: CASSTEYNSPLHF
D: NA; size: many; J: TRBJ2-1; V: TRBV12-3/TRBV12-4; DNA: TGTGCCAGCATTAGAGGGGGCTCCTACAATGAGCAGTTCTTC; CDR3: CASIRGGSYNEQFF
D: NA; size: many; J: TRBJ1-6; V: TRBV27; DNA: TGTGCCAGCAGTTTCCCGGGTGGCCCACCCCTCCACTTT; CDR3: CASSFPGGPPLHF
D: NA; size: many; J: TRBJ1-2; V: TRBV6-5; DNA: TGTGCCAGCAGGGGAGGGAGAAACTATGGCTACACCTTC; CDR3: CASRGGRNYGYTF
D: NA; size: many; J: TRBJ2-7; V: TRBV4-3; DNA: TGCGCCAGCAGCCAAACAGGGACCACCTACGAGCAGTACTTC; CDR3: CASSQTGTTYEQYF
D: NA; size: many; J: TRBJ1-2; V: TRBV28; DNA: TGTGCCAGCAGTCTAGGGGGGAACTATGGCTACACCTTC; CDR3: CASSLGGNYGYTF
D: TRBD1; size: many; J: TRBJ1-2; V: TRBV6-5; DNA: TGTGCCAGCAGCCTAACAGACAGGGGGCTTAACTATGGCTACACCTTC; CDR3: CASSLTDRGLNYGYTF
D: TRBD1; size: NA; J: TRBJ1-1; V: TRBV12-3/TRBV12-4; DNA: TGTGCCAGCAGCCCCCGGGACAGCAGATTTAACACTGAAGCTTTCTTT; CDR3: CASSPRDSRFNTEAFF
D: NA; size: many; J: TRBJ1-2; V: TRBV2; DNA: TGTGCCAGCCTCAGGGAAAACTATGGCTACACCTTC; CDR3: CASLRENYGYTF
D: TRBD1; size: many; J: TRBJ1-5; V: TRBV7-8; DNA: TGTGCCAGCAGCTTTGGACAGGGTCAGCCCCAGCATTTT; CDR3: CASSFGQGQPQHF
D: TRBD1; size: NA; J: TRBJ1-2; V: TRBV5-4; DNA: TGTGCCAGCAGCCCCCCGGGACAGGGGGTGTACGGCTACACCTTC; CDR3: CASSPPGQGVYGYTF
D: NA; size: many; J: TRBJ1-4; V: TRBV7-9; DNA: TGTGCCAGCAGCTTAGCGAGCAGGGGTAATGAAAAACTGTTTTTT; CDR3: CASSLASRGNEKLFF
D: TRBD2; size: NA; J: TRBJ2-2; V: TRBV12-3/TRBV12-4; DNA: TGTGCCAGCATAAAAAAGGGCGGGGGTAACACCGGGGAGCTGTTTTTT; CDR3: CASIKKGGGNTGELFF
D: NA; size: few; J: TRBJ1-1; V: TRBV7-9; DNA: TGTGCCAGCAGCTTAGACGGGCGGAGCACTGAAGCTTTCTTT; CDR3: CASSLDGRSTEAFF
D: NA; size: few; J: TRBJ1-2; V: TRBV6-1; DNA: TGTGCCAGCAGTGAAGGGGGACCCAACTATGGCTACACCTTC; CDR3: CASSEGGPNYGYTF
D: NA; size: NA; J: TRBJ2-5; V: TRBV20-1; DNA: TGCAGTGCTGGACAGACCCAGTACTTC; CDR3: CSAGQTQYF
D: NA; size: many; J: TRBJ1-1; V: TRBV11-2; DNA: TGTGCCAGCAGCCCAGCCGGGCCAGGTCTCATGAACACTGAAGCTTTCTTT; CDR3: CASSPAGPGLMNTEAFF
D: TRBD1; size: many; J: TRBJ1-2; V: TRBV6-5; DNA: TGTGCCAGCAGTTACCTCACCTCTAACAGGGGAGGTGGCTACACCTTC; CDR3: CASSYLTSNRGGGYTF
D: NA; size: many; J: TRBJ1-4; V: TRBV7-6; DNA: TGTGCCAGCAGCCCGACAGGTCGGAATGAAAAACTGTTTTTT; CDR3: CASSPTGRNEKLFF
D: TRBD1; size: few; J: TRBJ2-7; V: TRBV7-9; DNA: TGTGCCAGCAGCACAGCCTTCTCCGGGACAGGGTCCTCCTACGAGCAGTACTTC; CDR3: CASSTAFSGTGSSYEQYF
D: NA; size: many; J: TRBJ2-7; V: TRBV7-3; DNA: TGTGCCAGCAGCCGTAGGTCGAGGGGGTACGAGCAGTACTTC; CDR3: CASSRRSRGYEQYF
D: TRBD1; size: NA; J: TRBJ2-5; V: TRBV29-1; DNA: TGCAGCGGAATCCCCCCGGGACAGTCGTCCCAGTACTTC; CDR3: CSGIPPGQSSQYF
D: TRBD1; size: NA; J: TRBJ2-5; V: TRBV11-3; DNA: TGTGCCAGCAGCGGAAGCAGGGGGCCCAAGACCCAGTACTTC; CDR3: CASSGSRGPKTQYF
D: TRBD1; size: many; J: TRBJ1-4; V: TRBV11-2; DNA: TGTGCCAGCAGCCTTACAGGGGCAACTAATGAAAAACTGTTTTTT; CDR3: CASSLTGATNEKLFF
D: TRBD2; size: many; J: TRBJ2-2; V: TRBV9; DNA: TGTGCCAGCAGCGTAAGCGTGACTAGCGGGGGCACCGGGGAGCTGTTTTTT; CDR3: CASSVSVTSGGTGELFF
D: TRBD1; size: many; J: TRBJ2-7; V: TRBV6-5; DNA: TGTGCCAGCAGCCCTAACACAGGGGGTGGATACGAGCAGTACTTC; CDR3: CASSPNTGGGYEQYF
D: NA; size: many; J: TRBJ1-2; V: TRBV7-6; DNA: TGTGCCAGCAGCGTTCAGCAGGGCTTGGATGGCTACACCTTC; CDR3: CASSVQQGLDGYTF
D: NA; size: many; J: TRBJ1-2; V: TRBV15; DNA: TGTGCCACCAGCAGACGCGCCCGGGACACGCTCTATGGCTACACCTTC; CDR3: CATSRRARDTLYGYTF
D: NA; size: many; J: TRBJ2-7; V: TRBV29-1; DNA: TGCAGCGTTCCTTCCCGGGACAAGGTCTACGAGCAGTACTTC; CDR3: CSVPSRDKVYEQYF
D: NA; size: few; J: TRBJ1-6; V: TRBV7-2; DNA: TGTGCCAGCAGCTTAGATCGCGCTGCTGATTCACCCCTCCACTTT; CDR3: CASSLDRAADSPLHF
D: TRBD2; size: few; J: TRBJ2-3; V: TRBV15; DNA: TGTGCCACCAGCCCAAGACTAGCGGGGACAGATACGCAGTATTTT; CDR3: CATSPRLAGTDTQYF
D: NA; size: few; J: TRBJ2-7; V: TRBV5-1; DNA: TGCGCCAGCAGCTGGTTCGGGACGCCTTCCTACGAGCAGTACTTC; CDR3: CASSWFGTPSYEQYF
D: NA; size: few; J: TRBJ2-7; V: TRBV14; DNA: TGTGCCAGCAGCCAAATCAACCCTATCGAGCAGTACTTC; CDR3: CASSQINPIEQYF
D: NA; size: many; J: TRBJ1-3; V: TRBV5-1; DNA: TGCGCCAGCAGCCGAGACGGGACCTCTGGAAACACCATATATTTT; CDR3: CASSRDGTSGNTIYF